This T cell receptor (beta chain) was found in a study of naive and memory T cell subsets. The beta constant-region primer was an equimolar mix of two oligonucleotides covering TRBC1 and TRBC2. TCRdb reprocessed the UMI-ligation and nested PCR reads with MiXCR, giving one entry per CDR3 protein. The repertoire includes 89,000 or so distinct CDR3 sequences, less than 15% of them detected once, and over 0.75% sits in the top ten. Trimming pared 7 bases from V and 4 bases from J, leaving 23 bases between. The germline CDR1 and CDR2 sequences are MDHEN and SYDVKM. CDR3 length equals 17 residues. This clonotype was detected only a few times.

V is TRBV28 and J is TRBJ1-5, with no clear D. The sequenced sample consisted of central memory CD4+ T cells from blood. The receptor was derived from a human donor in good health. CDR3 in amino acids: CASTVKHSKGGNQPQHF. The CDR3 nucleotides read TGTGCCAGCACCGTCAAGCACAGCAAGGGAGGGAATCAGCCCCAGCATTTT.